There are a few counts of the clone carrying this T cell receptor (beta chain). Participants, roughly 18 to 100 years old, spanned under 25 US areas. This record comes from a study of blood T cell repertoires in COVID-19. Germline V gene data show CDR1 as SNHLY and CDR2 as FYNNEI. Trimming took 6 bases from V and 6 from J, leaving 15 bases between them. There are 14 residues in the CDR3. Clones were sequenced by immunoSEQ multiplex PCR, and TCRdb holds only the in-frame ones, with some missing. Counted here are 250,000 to 350,000 clones, nearly 90% occurring once; the ten biggest clones make up 4% to 5.5%.

This TCR was recovered from a woman aged 18-29 years with acute COVID-19. Input material: PBMCs or T cells enriched from blood (not recorded which). The gene calls are TRBV2 and TRBJ2-1, with D perhaps matching TRBD1 (5 bases). CDR3 DNA sequence: TGTGCCAGCAGCTCCGAGGCCCAGGGCAATGAGCAGTTCTTC. Translating it yields CASSSEAQGNEQFF.